The 15 T cell receptor beta chains reported below all come from one sample, sequenced in a study of shared clonotypes between healthy human individuals (dated by TCRdb to the early 2020s). Library construction relied on the immunoSEQ multiplex PCR assay. In TCRdb, the immuneACCESS table is reduced to in-frame sequences with V and J assigned. These tables do not hold every clone; where another copy was compared, an unresolved V gene accounts for under half, and the others remain unexplained. The sample includes roughly 2 million clones, with around 95% observed a single time. Of the sample, more than 0.1% is held by the ten largest clones. Material: naive CD4+ T cells sorted from blood. In light of the paper, this sample's cell subset or site label describes: CD45RA+ positively selected. The receptors derive from a young man in good health.

About this clone itself: Other DNA variants within this sample encode the same CDR3. V and J are TRBV6-5 and TRBJ2-2; 9 bases align to TRBD1. Per germline, CDR1 MNHEY and CDR2 SVGAGI. Germline trimming cut 6 bases from V and 5 bases from J; bases unmatched to any gene: 4. The CDR3 loop spans 14 amino acids. CDR3 coding DNA: TGTGCCAGCAGCCGCGGACAGGGGACCGGGGAGCTGTTTTTT. Protein sequence: CASSRGQGTGELFF.

J is TRBJ2-3 and V is TRBV18, with unresolved D. V was shortened by 0 bases and J by 3 bases, with 13 bases between the two germline ends. CDR3 size: 16 residues. Germline values: CDR1 KGHSH, CDR2 LQKENI. CDR3 protein: CASSPPAGVKTDTQYF. The CDR3 DNA reads as TGTGCCAGCTCACCACCGGCAGGAGTTAAAACAGATACGCAGTATTTT.

CDR3 protein: CASSVGAEAFF. For the CDR3, the DNA is TGTGCCAGCAGTGTTGGCGCTGAAGCTTTCTTT. The chain links TRBV2 to TRBJ1-1; D is unresolved. This CDR3 contains 11 residues. The V end was cut by 4 bases, the J end by 6 bases, with 6 bases between. The germline V gene encodes CDR1 SNHLY and CDR2 FYNNEI.

This sequence joins TRBV5-1 and TRBJ2-3, with 9 nucleotides matching TRBD1. The CDR3 has 16 amino acids. From germline, CDR1 is SGHRS and CDR2 YFSETQ. V shed 7 bases, J shed 0 bases, and the junction held 9 bases outside the gene matches. The CDR3 loop is CASDAGTGFSTDTQYF. DNA for the CDR3: TGCGCCAGCGACGCCGGGACAGGGTTTAGCACAGATACGCAGTATTTT. Full variable domain (missing parts from reference TRBV5-1 and TRBJ2-3): KAGVTQTPRYLIKTRGQQVTLSCSPISGHRSVSWYQQTPGQGLQFLFEYFSETQRNKGNFPGRFSGRQFSNSRSEMNVSTLELGDSALYLCASDAGTGFSTDTQYFGPGTRLTVL.

Turning to this clone: The sample carries other DNA sequences with the same CDR3. The chain is built from TRBV30 and TRBJ1-1; 7 bases match TRBD1. V dropped 1 base and J dropped 4; count of bases not matched to a gene: 3. Germline CDR1 GTSNPN, CDR2 SVGIG (reference sequence). The length of the CDR3 is 13 residues. This chain's CDR3 is CAWSGQGGTEAFF. CDR3 coding DNA: TGTGCCTGGAGTGGACAGGGTGGCACTGAAGCTTTCTTT.

This clone has a handful of counts. V usage is TRBV7-2 and J usage is TRBJ2-7, with TRBD1 identical over 10 bases. The V gene's germline CDR1 is SGHTA and CDR2 FQGNSA. CDR3 size: 15 residues. V trimming: 4 bases; J trimming: 7 bases; junction bases outside the gene matches: 10. CDR3 sequence (DNA): TGTGCCAGCAGCTCCCGGGGACAGGGGAGTGGGGAGCAGTACTTC. Amino acid sequence: CASSSRGQGSGEQYF.

V and J are TRBV25-1 and TRBJ1-4, with 10 bases identical to TRBD1. This CDR3 spans 14 amino acids. Germline loops: CDR1 MGHDK, CDR2 SYGVNS. V shed 6 bases and J 8 bases; nucleotides not matched to a gene: 6. CDR3 protein: CASRLTGGAEKLFF. The CDR3 bases are TGTGCCAGCAGGCTGACAGGGGGCGCGGAAAAACTGTTTTTT.

This clone occurred once. V is TRBV10-3 and J is TRBJ1-5, with 11 nucleotides matching TRBD1. The length of the CDR3 is 19 residues. Germline V gene data show CDR1 as ENHRY and CDR2 as SYGVKD. V was clipped by 6 bases and J by 1 base; unmatched bases: 14. CDR3 amino acids: CAIRVRRDRGISSNQPQHF. In DNA, the CDR3 is TGTGCCATCAGAGTCCGAAGGGACAGGGGGATTTCCAGCAATCAGCCCCAGCATTTT.

The chain has TRBV6-1 and TRBJ1-5, with 7 bases identical to TRBD1. J was trimmed by 5 bases and V by 8 bases; bases with no gene match: 6. Germline V gene lookup returns CDR1 MNHNS and CDR2 SASEGT. This CDR3 is 13 amino acids long. CDR3 DNA: TGTGCCAGCGGGACAGACCTTTATCAGCCCCAGCATTTT. Translating gives CASGTDLYQPQHF.

In regard to this clone: Other DNA sequences in this specimen translate into the identical CDR3. The chain joins TRBV7-2 to TRBJ1-5, with D hard to call. Germline CDR1 and CDR2: SGHTA and FQGNSA. With 0 bases removed from V and 7 bases from J, the gap between germline ends came to 4 bases. The CDR3 loop spans 12 amino acids. This CDR3 reads CASSLAGQPQHF. The DNA of the CDR3 is TGTGCCAGCAGCTTAGCAGGCCAGCCCCAGCATTTT.

The V and J genes are TRBV25-1 and TRBJ1-4, with 11 bases fitting TRBD1. The CDR3 is made up of 15 amino acids. Germline-derived CDR1 and CDR2 are MGHDK and SYGVNS. The V gene end was trimmed by 4 bases and the J gene end by 9 bases; junction bases not matched to a gene: 7. CDR3 protein: CASSAPGTGGKKLFF. The CDR3 nucleotides are TGTGCCAGCAGTGCTCCCGGGACAGGGGGGAAAAAACTGTTTTTT.

Concerning this clone itself: The sample holds other DNA sequences that translate to the same CDR3. The chain combines TRBV7-9 with TRBJ2-5, with 8 bases fitting TRBD1. The germline V gene has CDR1 SEHNR and CDR2 FQNEAQ (reference sequence). The CDR3 is made up of 14 amino acids. With V trimmed by 5 bases and J by 1 base, 3 bases remained unmatched. CDR3 nucleotide sequence: TGTGCCAGCAGCCCGGACAGGGCCCAAGAGACCCAGTACTTC. Translation: CASSPDRAQETQYF.

This clone was recorded once. The junction does not match germline at one end; this may be a read error. This chain joins TRBV7-2 and TRBJ2-5; weak D call: TRBD2 (5 bases). The CDR3 is 13 amino acids. Germline assignment: CDR1 SGHTA and CDR2 FQGNSA. The CDR3 is CASSSGLRKTQYF. DNA for the CDR3: TGTGCTAGCAGCTCAGGACTCCGAAAGACCCAGTACTTC.

The chain links TRBV28 to TRBJ1-4; no clear D gene. The V gene's germline CDR1 is MDHEN and CDR2 SYDVKM. Trimming took 3 bases from V and 8 from J, leaving 13 bases between them. CDR3 length: 14 residues. The CDR3 region is CASSLGVAREKLFF. In nucleotides, the CDR3 is TGTGCCAGCAGTTTGGGAGTGGCTAGGGAAAAACTGTTTTTT.

On this clone itself: The same CDR3 can be traced to other DNA sequences in this sample. The chain uses TRBV5-4 and TRBJ1-1, with D possibly matching TRBD1 (6 bases). Trimming took off 1 base at V and 4 bases at J, with 11 bases between the two ends. There are 14 residues in the CDR3. Looked up from germline, CDR1 is SGHNT and CDR2 is YYREEE (reference sequence). CDR3 amino acids: CASSLRQGSTEAFF. The DNA for the CDR3 is TGTGCCAGCAGCTTGAGGCAGGGGAGCACTGAAGCTTTCTTT.